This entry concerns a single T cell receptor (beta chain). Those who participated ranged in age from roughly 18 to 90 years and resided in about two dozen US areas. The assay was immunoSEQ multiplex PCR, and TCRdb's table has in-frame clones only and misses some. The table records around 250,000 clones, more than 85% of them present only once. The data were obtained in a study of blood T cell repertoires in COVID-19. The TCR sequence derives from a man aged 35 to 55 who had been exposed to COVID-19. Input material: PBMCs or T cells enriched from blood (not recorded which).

CDR3 bases: TGTGCCAGCAGTGAAGCCACTTTCAATCAGCCCCAGCATTTT. It encodes CASSEATFNQPQHF. This chain uses TRBV2 with TRBJ1-5; D is unclear. Germline lookup yields CDR1 SNHLY and CDR2 FYNNEI. V was trimmed by 0 bases and J by 3 bases, leaving 6 bases between them. The CDR3 covers 14 residues.